The 6 T cell receptor beta chains below were found in one sample sequenced in a study of blood T cell repertoires in COVID-19. Sequencing used immunoSEQ multiplex PCR; TCRdb keeps in-frame clones, though not all of them. This sample has some 170,000 clones, with approximately 82% found just once. Material: PBMCs or T cells enriched from blood (not recorded which). These receptors originate from a man aged 45-65 years who had recovered from COVID-19.

This chain links TRBV7-9 with TRBJ2-3, with 9 bases identical to TRBD1. V shed 7 bases, J shed 4 bases, and the junction held 12 bases outside the gene matches. Looked up from germline, CDR1 is SEHNR and CDR2 is FQNEAQ (reference sequence). This CDR3 comprises 16 residues. The CDR3 DNA is TGTGCCAGCATGACAGGGGGGACCGCGACCCCAGATACGCAGTATTTT. Its translation is CASMTGGTATPDTQYF. Together with reference TRBV7-9 and TRBJ2-3, the CDR3 gives the full variable domain: DTGVSQNPRHKITKRGQNVTFRCDPISEHNRLYWYRQTLGQGPEFLTYFQNEAQLEKSRLLSDRFSAERPKGSFSTLEIQRTEQGDSAMYLCASMTGGTATPDTQYFGPGTRLTVL.

This clone was observed a few times. V usage is TRBV18 and J usage is TRBJ1-5; 7 positions agree with TRBD1. The V and J ends lost 3 bases and 0 bases, in that order; junction bases with no gene match: 5. Germline V gene sequence: CDR1 KGHSH, CDR2 LQKENI. This CDR3 has 16 amino acids. The CDR3 loop reads CASSPWGTDSNQPQHF. DNA of the CDR3: TGTGCCAGCTCACCGTGGGGGACAGATAGCAATCAGCCCCAGCATTTT.

Written as DNA, the CDR3 is TGTGCCAGCAGCCCCAAGGGGGGGCGGGACTATGGCTACACCTTC. Its protein is CASSPKGGRDYGYTF. The chain uses TRBV7-9 and TRBJ1-2, with D possibly matching TRBD1 (6 bases). This CDR3 is 15 amino acids long. The V end lost 5 bases, the J end lost 3 bases, and 16 bases lay between the germline ends. Germline CDR1 and CDR2: SEHNR and FQNEAQ (reference sequence).

The genes are TRBV25-1 and TRBJ2-3; 12 bases line up with TRBD2. The germline CDR1 and CDR2 sequences are MGHDK and SYGVNS. The CDR3 extends over 16 amino acids. Germline trimming cut 4 bases from V and 5 bases from J; bases unmatched to any gene: 7. CDR3 DNA: TGTGCCAGCAGTGGGGCTAGCGGGGGGGTACTAGATACGCAGTATTTT. Its protein is CASSGASGGVLDTQYF.

This clone has only one observation. The chain has TRBV5-1 and TRBJ1-2; D remains ambiguous. The CDR3 sequence is 14 residues long. V was trimmed by 0 bases and J by 8 bases, leaving 14 bases between them. Germline V gene data show CDR1 as SGHRS and CDR2 as YFSETQ. DNA for the CDR3: TGCGCCAGCAGCTTGGAGGTTGTCGGGTTAGGCTACACCTTC. Amino acid sequence: CASSLEVVGLGYTF.

The V call is TRBV11-2, the J call TRBJ1-5; possibly TRBD1 for D (5 bases). Germline V gene data show CDR1 as SGHAT and CDR2 as FQNNGV. V was clipped by 2 bases and J by 11 bases, with 13 bases between them. CDR3 length equals 13 residues. The CDR3 sequence is CASSLSAQGAQHF. The CDR3 coding sequence is TGTGCCAGCAGCTTAAGTGCCCAAGGGGCCCAGCATTTT.